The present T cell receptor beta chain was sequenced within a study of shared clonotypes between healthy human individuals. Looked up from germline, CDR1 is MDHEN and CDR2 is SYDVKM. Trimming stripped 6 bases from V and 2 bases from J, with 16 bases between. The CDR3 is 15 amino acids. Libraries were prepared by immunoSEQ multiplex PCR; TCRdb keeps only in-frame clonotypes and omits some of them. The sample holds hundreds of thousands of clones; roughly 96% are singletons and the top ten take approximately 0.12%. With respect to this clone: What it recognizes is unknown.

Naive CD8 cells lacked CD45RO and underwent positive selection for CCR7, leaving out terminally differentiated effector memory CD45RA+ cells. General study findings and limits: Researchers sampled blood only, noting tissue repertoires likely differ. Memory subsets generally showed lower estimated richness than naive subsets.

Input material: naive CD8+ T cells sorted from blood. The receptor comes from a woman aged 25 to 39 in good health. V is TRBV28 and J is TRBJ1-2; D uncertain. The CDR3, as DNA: TGTGCCAGCAGCCGTCCCCTTAATTCGAACTATGGCTACACCTTC. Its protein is CASSRPLNSNYGYTF.